The rows below give T cell receptor beta chains drawn from one sample of a study of control samples from healthy donors and cancer patients. Generated by immunoSEQ multiplex PCR, the TCRdb table keeps only in-frame clones and is missing some. The data contain some 120,000 clones, over 75% of them singletons. Input material: blood. These receptors were collected from a man between 18 and 35 years old in good health. Each CDR3 is given with its conserved first and last residue. D genes are given only for firm matches. Only some rows state a clone size, as once, few, many or a class for expanded clones.

clone_size cdr3_length j_call v_call d_call cdr3_nt cdr3_aa
- 14 TRBJ1-2 TRBV5-6 - TGTGCCAGCAGCTTCGAAGGACGGGGCTATGGCTACACCTTC CASSFEGRGYGYTF
- 16 TRBJ1-4 TRBV3-1/TRBV3-2 - TGTGCCAGCAGCCAAGCTTGGGGCGGACATAATGAAAAACTGTTTTTT CASSQAWGGHNEKLFF
- 14 TRBJ2-1 TRBV20-1 TRBD2 TGCAGTGCTAGTCGTAGCGGGGAATACAATGAGCAGTTCTTC CSASRSGEYNEQFF
- 15 TRBJ1-1 TRBV7-3 - TGTGCCAGCAGCTCAACAGGGTTTTCTAACACTGAAGCTTTCTTT CASSSTGFSNTEAFF
- 12 TRBJ2-2 TRBV12-3/TRBV12-4 - TGTGCCAGCAGTCAAGGTACCGGGGAGCTGTTTTTT CASSQGTGELFF
- 13 TRBJ1-2 TRBV6-5 - TGTGCCAGCAGGGTCACAGGAACGAGTGGCTACACCTTC CASRVTGTSGYTF
- 15 TRBJ1-3 TRBV6-5 - TGTGCCAGCAGTTACTCCAGGGCGACTGGAAACACCATATATTTT CASSYSRATGNTIYF
- 11 TRBJ2-1 TRBV12-3/TRBV12-4 - TGTGCCAGCAGCCCCTATGATGAGCAGTTCTTC CASSPYDEQFF
- 17 TRBJ2-3 TRBV5-6 TRBD2 TGTGCCAGCAGCTTGGGGTTCAGCGGGAGGGCCACAGATACGCAGTATTTT CASSLGFSGRATDTQYF
- 14 TRBJ1-4 TRBV15 - TGTGCCACCAGCAGAGACAGGGGTGGAGAAAAACTGTTTTTT CATSRDRGGEKLFF
- 14 TRBJ2-7 TRBV7-9 TRBD2 TGTGCCAGCAGCTTACGGGGGGGTTCCTACGAGCAGTACTTC CASSLRGGSYEQYF
- 17 TRBJ1-3 TRBV11-3 - TGTGCCAGCAAAATAGGGACCGAGGGGAGCACTGGAAACACCATATATTTT CASKIGTEGSTGNTIYF
- 13 TRBJ2-1 TRBV19 - TGTGCCAGTAGTACCATTCTAAACAATGAGCAGTTCTTC CASSTILNNEQFF
few 15 TRBJ1-6 TRBV5-6 - TGTGCCAGCAGCTTACGCAGAGGGAGCAATTCACCCCTCCACTTT CASSLRRGSNSPLHF
- 18 TRBJ2-2 TRBV9 TRBD1 TGTGCCAGCAGCCGAGGACAGGGGGGGAGTCTGGGCACCGGGGAGCTGTTTTTT CASSRGQGGSLGTGELFF
- 17 TRBJ2-1 TRBV4-1 TRBD2 TGCGCCAGCAGCCAAGGAGCCAGCGGGGGCTCCTACAATGAGCAGTTCTTC CASSQGASGGSYNEQFF
- 10 TRBJ1-1 TRBV6-5 - TGTGCCACCGTCCAGGTAAAAGCTTTCTTT CATVQVKAFF
- 16 TRBJ1-6 TRBV10-3 TRBD1 TGTGCCATCAGTGAGTCGTCCGGGACAGGGCCCTCACCCCTCCACTTT CAISESSGTGPSPLHF
- 15 TRBJ2-1 TRBV4-1 TRBD2 TGCGCCAGCAGCCTAAGTAGGAGCGGGAGTGGAGAGCAGTTCTTC CASSLSRSGSGEQFF
- 15 TRBJ1-2 TRBV6-5 - TGTGCCAGCAGCCCAGGTCAGTTAGCTAACTATGGCTACACCTTC CASSPGQLANYGYTF
- 13 TRBJ2-4 TRBV19 - TGTGCCAGTAGTATGGGCCGGGGTGCCATTCAGTACTTC CASSMGRGAIQYF
- 15 TRBJ1-5 TRBV2 - TGTGCCAGCAAATTGGGTGGCAGCCTCAATCAGCCCCAGCATTTT CASKLGGSLNQPQHF
few 14 TRBJ2-1 TRBV24-1 - TGTGCCACCAGTGATTTGGACGGGGGCGATGAGCAGTTCTTC CATSDLDGGDEQFF
- 15 TRBJ2-3 TRBV7-2 - TGTGCCAGCAGCTATGTCGGGGCCGACACAGATACGCAGTATTTT CASSYVGADTDTQYF
once 16 TRBJ2-2 TRBV3-1/TRBV3-2 - TGTGCCAGCAGCCAAGCCGGGGCGGGGAACACCGGGGAGCTGTTTTTT CASSQAGAGNTGELFF
- 16 TRBJ2-6 TRBV24-1 TRBD1 TGTGCCACCAGTGACCGGACAGGAACTGGGGCCAACGTCCTGACTTTC CATSDRTGTGANVLTF
- 13 TRBJ2-2 TRBV6-5 - TGTGCCAGCAGCCGAGTTAGTCCCGGGGAGCTGTTTTTT CASSRVSPGELFF
- 14 TRBJ2-5 TRBV7-9 TRBD1 TGTGCCAGCAGCTCGCAGACAGGGCAAGAGACCCAGTACTTC CASSSQTGQETQYF
- 16 TRBJ2-2 TRBV19 TRBD2 TGTGCCAGTAGTGTTAGCGGGAGCCATAACACCGGGGAGCTGTTTTTT CASSVSGSHNTGELFF
- 19 TRBJ2-3 TRBV28 - TGTGCCAGCAACCTTCATTACGGTCAACTAGCATGGGTCACAGATACGCAGTATTTT CASNLHYGQLAWVTDTQYF
once 13 TRBJ1-4 TRBV3-1/TRBV3-2 - TGTGCCAGCAGCCGAGAAAGGGATGAAAAACTGTTTTTT CASSRERDEKLFF
- 15 TRBJ1-4 TRBV5-1 - TGCGCCAGCAGCGGAACGGGACGGCAAAATGAAAAACTGTTTTTT CASSGTGRQNEKLFF
- 14 TRBJ1-3 TRBV29-1 - TGCAGCGTTGAATCGGACGGCTCTGGAAACACCATATATTTT CSVESDGSGNTIYF
- 13 TRBJ1-2 TRBV19 - TGTGCCAGTAGTCCCGGGGGTAACTATGGCTACACCTTC CASSPGGNYGYTF
- 15 TRBJ1-1 TRBV6-5 - TGTGCCAGCAGTTCCGGGACGGCCACGAACACTGAAGCTTTCTTT CASSSGTATNTEAFF
once 15 TRBJ2-7 TRBV11-2 TRBD2 TGTGCCAGCAGCTTTCTAGCGGGGGACTCCTACGAGCAGTACTTC CASSFLAGDSYEQYF
- 16 TRBJ1-4 TRBV6-5 - TGTGCCAGCAGTTACTTGGGGCGCGGCAGCTACGAAAAACTGTTTTTT CASSYLGRGSYEKLFF
- 11 TRBJ1-1 TRBV11-3 - TGTGCCAGCAGCATCAGGGGTGAAGCTTTCTTT CASSIRGEAFF
- 14 TRBJ1-1 TRBV13 - TGTGCCAGCAGCGCACGGGACTTGGGCACTGAAGCTTTCTTT CASSARDLGTEAFF
- 18 TRBJ2-1 TRBV11-2 - TGTGCCAGCAGCTTGCGTGGGGGCGGGGTAAAGCCCTACAATGAGCAGTTCTTC CASSLRGGGVKPYNEQFF
few 14 TRBJ1-1 TRBV9 TRBD1 TGTGCCAGCAGCGTAGTGACAGGGCCCACTGAAGCTTTCTTT CASSVVTGPTEAFF